The present entry profiles one TCR beta chain with its context. What antigen it recognizes has not been identified. It has no much larger one-base neighbor in the sample; base qualities were not kept. As encoded in the germline V gene, CDR1 is SGHRS while CDR2 is YFSETQ. Trimming costs V 2 bases and J 1 base, and their ends lie 13 bases apart. The CDR3 sequence holds 16 residues, the cysteine and phenylalanine included. The kept DNA is CDR3 alone, 48 bases in frame from the first base. Using the deep immunoSEQ assay, multiplex PCR amplified TCR CDR3 regions from genomic DNA. Genomic DNA extracted from each cell subset was distributed evenly over all wells of several immunoSEQ 96-well plates, and each plate served as one replicate. For sorted subsets, approximately 190 ng genomic DNA, equal to tens of thousands of T cell genomes, was loaded into each replicate PCR. Purified libraries were quantified with a Qubit 3.0 fluorometer, sized on a Bioanalyzer 2100, and re-quantified with the KAPA Library Quantification kit. Every immunoSEQ 96-well plate was sequenced on a dedicated single-read 150-cycle Illumina NextSeq 550 flow cell. For the original study's pipeline: Because the immunoSEQ output held only junctional sequences and lacked quality scores, the filtering could not match the filtering applied to full-length reads. Sequences were annotated with PyIR, a Python wrapper for IgBLAST v1.9, and V/J genes and CDR3 were assigned using IMGT germline references. Reads were removed for weak V/J assignments (E-value above 1e-6), missing CDR3, stop codons, out-of-frame junctions, or ambiguous translated residues. V3J clonotypes were defined as sequences sharing the same inferred V gene, J gene, and CDR3 amino acid sequence. The percentage overlap between two repertoires was calculated by dividing the number of shared unique clonotypes by the size of the smaller repertoire. Three approaches were used to assess repertoire richness: RTK rarefaction, the Chao1 estimator, and Recon v2.1 estimates of unobserved clonotypes. Generation probabilities were computed with OLGA for all TCRbeta clonotypes obtained by the gDNA method from several donors. TCRdb obtained this table from immuneACCESS and retained in-frame rearrangements with V and J assigned. These tables miss some clones; where compared with another copy, unresolved V genes account for less than half of the shortfall, and the remainder is unexplained. D and trimming come from the DNA, and the V and J calls and clone size come from that table. The sample records about 2.2 million clones, around 93% of which are singletons. Approximately 1.7% of the sample is held by the ten biggest clonotypes.

This sample was included in a study of shared clonotypes between healthy human individuals (dated by TCRdb to 2020 to 2021). Regarding the research as a whole: The cohort included a few men and a couple of women between 18 and 49 years of age. Per donor, leukapheresis produced somewhere between about 0.94 and 10 billion PBMCs. For each donor, CD4 naive and CD4 memory were each given three plates, CD8 naive was given two plates, and CD8 memory was given one plate. To estimate repertoire size and how much clonotypes are shared between individuals, the study performed deep sequencing of blood TCR repertoires from a handful of healthy adults. Libraries were prepared and TCR repertoires were sequenced by different laboratories using diverse techniques, in order to increase sequencing depth and limit assay-specific biases.

The paper's findings and limits, for the study overall: Across four donors, 5% to 6% of naive CD4, approximately 3.6% of naive CD8, roughly 2.3% of memory CD4, and about 0.4% of memory CD8 clonotypes were shared. Rarefaction of sorted-subset datasets indicated incomplete sequencing despite the large sequencing depth. Because the study included a small number of donors, the genetic and exposure-history diversity represented was limited. Pairwise subsampling led to the expectation that sequencing depth would affect the degree of clonotype sharing among donors. Higher generation probabilities were observed for clonotypes shared by all four sorted-subset donors than for non-shared clonotypes. Sampling was restricted to blood, and TCR repertoires in tissue are likely to differ from TCR repertoires in blood. Naive subsets generally had larger estimated clonotype richness than memory subsets did.

For the CD8 naive samples, CD45RO-negative cells were positively selected for CCR7, yielding a CD45RA+CCR7+ population from which TemRA cells were excluded. Donors were healthy HIV-negative adults with no recently reported acute infections or vaccinations. Only Caucasian adults living in Nashville, Tennessee, USA were represented among the donors. Blood was collected by leukapheresis, and PBMCs were isolated by Ficoll-Histopaque density gradient centrifugation and then cryopreserved in liquid nitrogen vapor phase. Analytical flow cytometry was used to check the purity and quantity of every magnetically sorted T cell population. From each sorted fraction, genomic DNA was isolated and quantified by UV absorbance on a Nanodrop 2000c.

The sequence derives from a young man in good health. Some clones in this sample may be carry-over from other donors' samples. Sequenced: naive CD8+ T cells from PBMCs. The cell subset or site label of this sample denotes: CD45RA+CCR7+. The sequence is built from TRBV5-1 and TRBJ2-1; the D gene lacks a confident call. The CDR3 here reads CASSFRAFPSYNEQFF. The DNA sequence follows: TGCGCCAGCAGCTTCCGGGCGTTCCCGTCCTACAATGAGCAGTTCTTC. Reference TRBV5-1 and TRBJ2-1 proteins supply the regions before and after the CDR3; the full variable domain is: KAGVTQTPRYLIKTRGQQVTLSCSPISGHRSVSWYQQTPGQGLQFLFEYFSETQRNKGNFPGRFSGRQFSNSRSEMNVSTLELGDSALYLCASSFRAFPSYNEQFFGPGTRLTVL.